Each of the 26 T cell receptor beta chains below was sequenced from the same sample in a study of T cell responses to AZD1222 COVID-19 vaccine. Sequencing used immunoSEQ multiplex PCR; TCRdb keeps in-frame clones, though not all of them. The table lists 84,000 or so clones, 70% to 90% of them singletons. This specimen was peripheral blood, taken on day 0 of AZD1222 vaccination. The receptors were gathered from an adult in good health.

The V call is TRBV7-9, the J call TRBJ1-2; 9 bases are a match to TRBD1. Germline CDR1 and CDR2: SEHNR and FQNEAQ (reference sequence). The CDR3 sequence is 12 residues long. The V and J ends lost 5 bases and 8 bases, in that order; junction bases with no gene match: 3. The CDR3 reads CASSPGQGGYTF. DNA for the CDR3: TGTGCCAGCAGCCCGGGACAGGGAGGCTACACCTTC. Supplemented by reference TRBV7-9 and TRBJ1-2, the full variable domain reads DTGVSQNPRHKITKRGQNVTFRCDPISEHNRLYWYRQTLGQGPEFLTYFQNEAQLEKSRLLSDRFSAERPKGSFSTLEIQRTEQGDSAMYLCASSPGQGGYTFGSGTRLTVV.

This rearrangement joins TRBV5-6 to TRBJ2-5; 14 bases agree with TRBD2. Germline lookup yields CDR1 SGHDT and CDR2 YYEEEE. V lost 8 bases to trimming and J lost 4 bases; unmatched junction nucleotides: 7. The CDR3 totals 15 residues. The CDR3 nucleotides read TGTGCCAGTCGACTAGCGGGAGGGCCAGGAGAGACCCAGTACTTC. As protein: CASRLAGGPGETQYF.

The V and J genes are TRBV18 and TRBJ2-5, with 12 bases identical to TRBD2. From germline, CDR1 is KGHSH and CDR2 LQKENI. The trim removed 4 bases at V and 5 bases at J, leaving 8 bases unmatched. CDR3 size: 16 residues. The CDR3 DNA reads TGTGCCAGCTCACAACGACTAGCGGGAGAGGGTGAGACCCAGTACTTC. It codes for CASSQRLAGEGETQYF.

The CDR3 DNA is TGTGCCAGCAGCTTAGGGACAGGGTATCTCAATGAGCAGTTCTTC. Translating it yields CASSLGTGYLNEQFF. This rearrangement joins TRBV7-8 to TRBJ2-1, with TRBD1 matching 8 bases. In germline, CDR1 is SGHVS, CDR2 FQNEAQ. This CDR3 contains 15 residues. V was pared by 1 base and J by 6 bases, with 5 bases of the junction left unmatched.

Here the CDR3 reads CAISGQDSNQPQHF. CDR3 DNA sequence: TGTGCCATCAGTGGACAGGATAGCAATCAGCCCCAGCATTTT. The chain employs TRBV10-3 and TRBJ1-5, with D possibly TRBD1 on 6 matching bases. There are 14 residues in the CDR3. V was trimmed by 4 bases and J by 0 bases, leaving 7 bases between them. Germline assignment: CDR1 ENHRY and CDR2 SYGVKD.

The V call is TRBV4-3, the J call TRBJ2-1; TRBD2 is a possible D gene (6 bases). V lost 4 bases, J lost 6 bases, and 16 bases lay in between. Germline values: CDR1 LGHNA, CDR2 YSLEER. This CDR3 is 15 amino acids long. The CDR3 coding sequence is TGCGCCAGCAGCCCAGACTTGGGAGGCCCCAATGAGCAGTTCTTC. Its translation is CASSPDLGGPNEQFF.

This clone was seen more than once but under ten times. The chain joins TRBV7-9 to TRBJ2-7, with no clear D. CDR1 and CDR2 (germline): SEHNR, FQNEAQ (reference sequence). The V gene lost 4 bases and the J gene lost 6 bases, with 13 bases spanning the gap. This CDR3 contains 13 residues. The CDR3 DNA is TGTGCCAGCAGCTCCGGAAACAACGGCGAGCAGTACTTC. This translates into CASSSGNNGEQYF.

This CDR3 is CASSVEWGTEAFF. The CDR3 DNA sequence: TGTGCCAGCAGCGTAGAGTGGGGAACTGAAGCTTTCTTT. This chain uses TRBV9 with TRBJ1-1; D gene ambiguous. CDR1 and CDR2 (germline): SGDLS, YYNGEE. Deletions cut 0 bases from V and 5 bases from J, with 8 bases between. This CDR3 has 13 amino acids.

The rearrangement links TRBV19 to TRBJ2-1, with 10 nucleotides matching TRBD1. From germline, CDR1 is LNHDA and CDR2 SQIVND (reference sequence). This CDR3 is 16 amino acids long. V was pared by 2 bases and J by 4 bases, with 5 bases of the junction left unmatched. CDR3 nucleotides: TGTGCCAGTAGTATATCCCCGGGACAGGGGTACAATGAGCAGTTCTTC. Protein sequence: CASSISPGQGYNEQFF.

This chain joins TRBV19 and TRBJ1-4; 8 bases map to TRBD1. Germline CDR1 LNHDA, CDR2 SQIVND (reference sequence). J was trimmed by 3 bases and V by 7 bases; bases with no gene match: 7. There are 15 residues in the CDR3. The chain's CDR3 is CASTYQGAANEKLFF. CDR3 coding DNA: TGTGCCAGTACTTACCAGGGGGCGGCTAATGAAAAACTGTTTTTT. The whole variable domain, remainder taken from reference TRBV19 and TRBJ1-4, is DGGITQSPKYLFRKEGQNVTLSCEQNLNHDAMYWYRQDPGQGLRLIYYSQIVNDFQKGDIAEGYSVSREKKESFPLTVTSAQKNPTAFYLCASTYQGAANEKLFFGSGTQLSVL.

The V and J genes are TRBV7-9 and TRBJ1-1; D not resolved. Germline assignment: CDR1 SEHNR and CDR2 FQNEAQ (reference sequence). With 1 base removed from V and 3 bases from J, the gap between germline ends came to 6 bases. The CDR3 contains 13 residues. In DNA, the CDR3 is TGTGCCAGCAGCTTAGTATCGGACACTGAAGCTTTCTTT. As protein: CASSLVSDTEAFF.

This chain uses TRBV6-4 with TRBJ2-1; the D call may be TRBD1 or TRBD2 (5 bases each). The ends were cut back, 4 bases at V and 6 bases at J, with 10 bases in the middle. Germline lookup yields CDR1 MRHNA and CDR2 SNTAGT. CDR3 length: 13 amino acids. The CDR3 protein is CASSVSGGNEQFF. The CDR3 DNA sequence: TGTGCCAGCAGTGTTTCTGGGGGCAATGAGCAGTTCTTC.

On this clone itself: This CDR3 is also generated by other DNA sequences in the sample. The V gene is TRBV29-1, the J gene TRBJ2-7; D not certain. Germline V gene lookup returns CDR1 SQVTM and CDR2 ANQGSEA. CDR3 length equals 12 residues. With 2 bases removed from V and 0 bases from J, the gap between germline ends came to 5 bases. DNA of the CDR3: TGCAGCGTTGAATCCCGCTCCTACGAGCAGTACTTC. Translated, it gives CSVESRSYEQYF.

This rearrangement joins TRBV30 to TRBJ2-4, with no clear D. Trimming removed 1 base from V and 6 bases from J, with 7 bases in between. The length of the CDR3 is 12 residues. Germline CDR1 and CDR2: GTSNPN and SVGIG (reference sequence). The CDR3 DNA reads TGTGCCTGGAGTGAAATAGCAAACATTCAGTACTTC. Amino acid sequence: CAWSEIANIQYF. The full variable domain, with the rest looked up from reference TRBV30 and TRBJ2-4, is SQTIHQWPATLVQPVGSPLSLECTVEGTSNPNLYWYRQAAGRGLQLLFYSVGIGQISSEVPQNLSASRPQDRQFILSSKKLLLSDSGFYLCAWSEIANIQYFGAGTRLSVL.

This clone is a singleton in its sample. The V and J genes are TRBV2 and TRBJ2-3, with 8 bases matching TRBD1. The V gene's germline CDR1 is SNHLY and CDR2 FYNNEI. V lost 1 base, J lost 6 bases, and 9 bases stayed unmatched. This CDR3 region has 16 residues. The CDR3: CASSEGPGGPGDTQYF. The CDR3 DNA follows: TGTGCCAGCAGTGAAGGTCCAGGGGGCCCTGGGGATACGCAGTATTTT.

The V gene is TRBV4-1, the J gene TRBJ2-7; D is possibly TRBD1 or TRBD2 (5 bases each). The CDR3 is 17 residues long. Trimming took off 1 base at V and 2 bases at J, with 18 bases between the two ends. Germline lookup yields CDR1 MGHRA and CDR2 YSYEKL. The CDR3 reads CASSQGPTGLGAYEQYF. Here the CDR3 DNA reads TGCGCCAGCAGCCAAGGCCCGACGGGGCTAGGAGCCTACGAGCAGTACTTC.

The chain joins TRBV19 to TRBJ1-5, with 7 nucleotides matching TRBD1. Losses at the gene ends were 5 bases for V and 0 bases for J; bases not matched to a gene: 4. The CDR3 extends over 15 amino acids. In germline, CDR1 is LNHDA, CDR2 SQIVND (reference sequence). The chain's CDR3 is CASSSRDSSNQPQHF. The CDR3 nucleotides are TGTGCCAGTAGTTCAAGGGACAGTAGCAATCAGCCCCAGCATTTT.

This rearrangement joins TRBV11-1 to TRBJ2-7, with D hard to call. The germline V gene encodes CDR1 SGHAT and CDR2 FQDESV (reference sequence). The CDR3 consists of 15 residues. The V and J ends lost 5 bases and 0 bases respectively, with 14 bases between them. The CDR3 loop is CASSLRRTSSYEQYF. In DNA, the CDR3 is TGTGCCAGCAGCCTCCGGCGGACGAGCTCCTACGAGCAGTACTTC.

This sequence joins TRBV6-5 and TRBJ1-1, with D unclear. V was shortened by 9 bases and J by 7 bases, with 9 bases between the two germline ends. The V gene's germline CDR1 is MNHEY and CDR2 SVGAGI. The CDR3 has 10 residues. This CDR3 reads CARLRVEAFF. In DNA, the CDR3 is TGTGCCAGACTACGAGTTGAAGCTTTCTTT.

This clone was seen a few times. The genes are TRBV11-3 and TRBJ2-7; D gene ambiguous. CDR3 length: 12 amino acids. CDR1 and CDR2 from the germline V gene are SGHNT and YENEEA. V was cut by 5 bases and J by 2 bases, with 7 bases left in between. The CDR3 reads CASSGTPYEQYF. In nucleotides, the CDR3 is TGTGCCAGCAGCGGTACGCCCTACGAGCAGTACTTC.

V and J are TRBV3-1 (or the pseudogene TRBV3-2) and TRBJ2-3, with 10 bases identical to TRBD2. Germline CDR1 and CDR2: LGHDT and YNNKEL (reference sequence). Germline trimming cut 4 bases from V and 3 bases from J; bases unmatched to any gene: 4. This CDR3 spans 15 amino acids. CDR3: CASSLGAGGTDTQYF. The DNA of the CDR3 is TGTGCCAGCAGCCTCGGAGCGGGAGGGACAGATACGCAGTATTTT.

On this clone: This sample includes further DNA sequences coding for the same CDR3. V gene TRBV3-1 (or the pseudogene TRBV3-2) combines with J gene TRBJ1-1; D ambiguous. The germline V gene encodes CDR1 LGHDT and CDR2 YNNKEL (reference sequence). V lost 1 base to trimming and J lost 0 bases, with 0 bases between them. The CDR3 sequence is 12 residues long. The chain's CDR3 is CASSQVNTEAFF. The CDR3 region has the DNA TGTGCCAGCAGCCAAGTGAACACTGAAGCTTTCTTT.

The chain uses TRBV6-5 and TRBJ2-7; 11 bases are shared with TRBD1. Per the germline V gene, CDR1 is MNHEY and CDR2 is SVGAGI. The CDR3 has 15 amino acids. The ends lost 7 bases at V and 0 bases at J; junction bases unmatched: 5. The CDR3, as DNA: TGTGCCAGCACCGCCGGGACAGGGGGCTCCTACGAGCAGTACTTC. Protein: CASTAGTGGSYEQYF.

This chain connects TRBV6-4 to TRBJ2-2; D is unresolved. This CDR3 spans 15 amino acids. Deletions cut 4 bases from V and 0 bases from J, with 9 bases between. Germline CDR1 MRHNA, CDR2 SNTAGT. CDR3 amino acids: CASSVGVTNTGELFF. DNA of the CDR3: TGTGCCAGCAGTGTTGGAGTGACGAACACCGGGGAGCTGTTTTTT.

The chain has TRBV5-5 and TRBJ2-3, with D perhaps assigned TRBD1 or TRBD2 (5 bases each). The V end was cut by 3 bases, the J end by 1 base, with 18 bases between. The CDR3 is made up of 17 amino acids. Germline V gene lookup returns CDR1 SGHKS and CDR2 YYEKEE (reference sequence). CDR3: CASSSKPRDRGTDTQYF. The CDR3 DNA is TGTGCCAGCAGCTCTAAACCCCGGGACCGAGGCACAGATACGCAGTATTTT.

This clone was counted once. The CDR3, as DNA: TGTGCCAGCAGCGTAGCTCGACAGGGGGGCGGCTACACCTTC. Protein: CASSVARQGGGYTF. The V and J genes are TRBV9 and TRBJ1-2, with 9 bases matching TRBD1. Losses at the gene ends were 0 bases for V and 8 bases for J; bases not matched to a gene: 5. The germline V gene has CDR1 SGDLS and CDR2 YYNGEE. CDR3 size: 14 residues. Full variable domain (remainder filled in from reference TRBV9 and TRBJ1-2): DSGVTQTPKHLITATGQRVTLRCSPRSGDLSVYWYQQSLDQGLQFLIQYYNGEERAKGNILERFSAQQFPDLHSELNLSSLELGDSALYFCASSVARQGGGYTFGSGTRLTVV.